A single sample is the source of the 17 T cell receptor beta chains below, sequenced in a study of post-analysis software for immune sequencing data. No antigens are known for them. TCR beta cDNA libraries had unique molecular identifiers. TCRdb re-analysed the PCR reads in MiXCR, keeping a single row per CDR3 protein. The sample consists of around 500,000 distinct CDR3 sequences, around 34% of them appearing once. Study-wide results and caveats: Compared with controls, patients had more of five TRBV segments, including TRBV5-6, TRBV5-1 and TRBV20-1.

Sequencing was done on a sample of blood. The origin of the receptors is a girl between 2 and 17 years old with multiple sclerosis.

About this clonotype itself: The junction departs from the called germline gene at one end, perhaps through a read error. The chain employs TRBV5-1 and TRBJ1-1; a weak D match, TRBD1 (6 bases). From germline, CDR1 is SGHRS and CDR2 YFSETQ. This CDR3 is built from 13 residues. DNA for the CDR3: TGCACCAGCAGCTTACAGGGTTACACTGAAGCTTTCTTT. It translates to CTSSLQGYTEAFF.

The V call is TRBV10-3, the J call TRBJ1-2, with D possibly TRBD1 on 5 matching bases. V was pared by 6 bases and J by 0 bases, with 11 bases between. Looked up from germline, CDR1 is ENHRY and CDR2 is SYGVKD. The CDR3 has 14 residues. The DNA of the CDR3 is TGTGCCATCAGCCCAGGGTCCTCTAACTATGGCTACACCTTC. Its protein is CAISPGSSNYGYTF.

CDR3 coding DNA: TGTGCCAGCAGCTTAGCCCCGTTACTAGCGGCTGTTCTACAAGAGACCCAGTACTTC. Its protein product is CASSLAPLLAAVLQETQYF. The chain couples TRBV7-6 to TRBJ2-5; 8 bases match TRBD2. The CDR3 is 19 residues long. V gave up 0 bases and J gave up 2 bases; unmatched junction bases: 14. The germline V gene encodes CDR1 SGHVS and CDR2 FNYEAQ.

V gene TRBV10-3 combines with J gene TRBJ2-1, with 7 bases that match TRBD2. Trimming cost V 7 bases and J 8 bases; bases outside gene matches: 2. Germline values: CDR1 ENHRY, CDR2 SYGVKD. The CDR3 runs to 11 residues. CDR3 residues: CAITGGHEQFF. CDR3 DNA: TGTGCCATCACGGGGGGACATGAGCAGTTCTTC.

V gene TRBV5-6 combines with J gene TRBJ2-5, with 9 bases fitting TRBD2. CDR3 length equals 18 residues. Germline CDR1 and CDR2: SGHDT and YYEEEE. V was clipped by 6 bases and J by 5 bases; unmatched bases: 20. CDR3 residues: CASTLFRAGGFKRETQYF. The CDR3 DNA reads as TGTGCCAGCACCCTTTTCCGAGCGGGGGGCTTCAAGAGGGAGACCCAGTACTTC.

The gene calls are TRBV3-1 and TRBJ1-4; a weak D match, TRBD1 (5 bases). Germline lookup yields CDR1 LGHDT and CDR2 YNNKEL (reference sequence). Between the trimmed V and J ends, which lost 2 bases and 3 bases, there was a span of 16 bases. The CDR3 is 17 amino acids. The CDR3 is CASSQKTEGPANEKLFF. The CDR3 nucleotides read TGTGCCAGCAGCCAAAAAACAGAGGGGCCGGCTAATGAAAAACTGTTTTTT. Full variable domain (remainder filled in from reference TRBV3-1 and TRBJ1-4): DTAVSQTPKYLVTQMGNDKSIKCEQNLGHDTMYWYKQDSKKFLKIMFSYNNKELIINETVPNRFSPKSPDKAHLNLHINSLELGDSAVYFCASSQKTEGPANEKLFFGSGTQLSVL.

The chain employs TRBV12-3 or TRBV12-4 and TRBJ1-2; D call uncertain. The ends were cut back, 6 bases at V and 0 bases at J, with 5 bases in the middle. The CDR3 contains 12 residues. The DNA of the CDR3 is TGTGCCAGCAGGGCCCCTAACTATGGCTACACCTTC. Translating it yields CASRAPNYGYTF.

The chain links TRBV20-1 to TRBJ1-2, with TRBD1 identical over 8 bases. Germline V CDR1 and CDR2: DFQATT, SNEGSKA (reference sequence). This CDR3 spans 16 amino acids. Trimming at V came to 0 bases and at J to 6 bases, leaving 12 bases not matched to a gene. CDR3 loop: CSARDRRTGPSHGYTF. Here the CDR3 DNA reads TGCAGTGCTAGAGATCGGAGGACAGGGCCCTCCCATGGCTACACCTTC.

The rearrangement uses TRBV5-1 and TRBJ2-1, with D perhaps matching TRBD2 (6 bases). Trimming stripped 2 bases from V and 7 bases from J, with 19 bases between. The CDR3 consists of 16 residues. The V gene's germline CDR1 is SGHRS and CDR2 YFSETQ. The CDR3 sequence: CASSLSGGSLGNEQFF. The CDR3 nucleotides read TGCGCCAGCAGCTTATCAGGAGGGTCTCTAGGAAATGAGCAGTTCTTC. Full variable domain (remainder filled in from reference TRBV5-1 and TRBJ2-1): KAGVTQTPRYLIKTRGQQVTLSCSPISGHRSVSWYQQTPGQGLQFLFEYFSETQRNKGNFPGRFSGRQFSNSRSEMNVSTLELGDSALYLCASSLSGGSLGNEQFFGPGTRLTVL.

In nucleotides, the CDR3 is TGCGCCAGCAGTGACGGCGCAGATACGCAGTATTTT. It encodes CASSDGADTQYF. The chain couples TRBV10-1 to TRBJ2-3; D is ambiguous. This CDR3 spans 12 amino acids. Per germline, CDR1 WNHNN and CDR2 SYGVQD (reference sequence). Trimming removed 3 bases from V and 4 bases from J, with 5 bases in between.

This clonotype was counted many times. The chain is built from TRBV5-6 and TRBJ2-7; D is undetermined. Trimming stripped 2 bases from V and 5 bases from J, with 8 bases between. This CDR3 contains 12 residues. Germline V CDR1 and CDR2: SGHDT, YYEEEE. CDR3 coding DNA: TGTGCCAGCAGCTTTCCCAGCCACGAGCAGTACTTC. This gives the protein CASSFPSHEQYF. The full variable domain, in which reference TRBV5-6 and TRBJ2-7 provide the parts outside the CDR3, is DAGVTQSPTHLIKTRGQQVTLRCSPKSGHDTVSWYQQALGQGPQFIFQYYEEEERQRGNFPDRFSGHQFPNYSSELNVNALLLGDSALYLCASSFPSHEQYFGPGTRLTVT.

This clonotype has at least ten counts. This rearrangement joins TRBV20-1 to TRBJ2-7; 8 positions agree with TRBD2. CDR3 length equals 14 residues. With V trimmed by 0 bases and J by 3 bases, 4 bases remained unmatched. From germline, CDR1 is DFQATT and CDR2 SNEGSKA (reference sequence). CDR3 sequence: CSARDMTSDYEQYF. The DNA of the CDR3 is TGCAGTGCTAGAGATATGACTAGCGACTACGAGCAGTACTTC.

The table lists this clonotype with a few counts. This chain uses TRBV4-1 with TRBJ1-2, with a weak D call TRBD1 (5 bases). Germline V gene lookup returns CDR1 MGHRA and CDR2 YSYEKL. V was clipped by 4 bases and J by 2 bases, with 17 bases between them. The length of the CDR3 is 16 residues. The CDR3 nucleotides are TGCGCCAGCAGCCCCGGAGACAGAAGCCGAAACTATGGCTACACCTTC. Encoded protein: CASSPGDRSRNYGYTF.

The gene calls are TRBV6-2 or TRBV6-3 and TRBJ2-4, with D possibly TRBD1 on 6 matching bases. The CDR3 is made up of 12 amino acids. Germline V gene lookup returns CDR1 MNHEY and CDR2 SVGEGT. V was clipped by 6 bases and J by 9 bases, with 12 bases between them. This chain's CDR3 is CASSLDSGIQYF. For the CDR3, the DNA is TGTGCCAGCAGCCTGGACAGCGGCATTCAGTACTTC.

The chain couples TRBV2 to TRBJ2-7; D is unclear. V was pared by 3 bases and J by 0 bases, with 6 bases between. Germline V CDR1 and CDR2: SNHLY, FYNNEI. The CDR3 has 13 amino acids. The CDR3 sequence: CASSDRLSYEQYF. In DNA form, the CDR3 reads TGTGCCAGCAGTGACAGACTCTCCTACGAGCAGTACTTC.

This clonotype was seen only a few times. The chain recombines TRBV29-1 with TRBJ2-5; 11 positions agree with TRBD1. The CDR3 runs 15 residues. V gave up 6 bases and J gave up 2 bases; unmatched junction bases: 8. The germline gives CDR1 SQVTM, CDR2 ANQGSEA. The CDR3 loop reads CSVYLGQGAQETQYF. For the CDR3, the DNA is TGCAGCGTCTATCTTGGACAGGGGGCGCAAGAGACCCAGTACTTC.

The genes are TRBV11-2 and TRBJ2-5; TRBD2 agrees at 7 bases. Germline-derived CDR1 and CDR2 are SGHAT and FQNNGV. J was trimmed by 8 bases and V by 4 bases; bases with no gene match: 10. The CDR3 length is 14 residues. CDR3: CASSSRGEKSTQYF. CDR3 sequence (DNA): TGTGCCAGCAGCTCCCGGGGGGAAAAGAGTACCCAGTACTTC.